One sample yielded the 30 T cell receptor beta chains listed below, sequenced in a study of T cell changes during pregnancy in multiple sclerosis. Some clones are missing from TCRdb's copy, which holds only in-frame ones; the method was immunoSEQ multiplex PCR. Of 85,000 to 130,000 clones listed, under 95% are singletons. Sequencing used peripheral blood, obtained after pregnancy. Receptor source: a female donor with multiple sclerosis, enrolled in a pregnancy study.

This clone was observed once. This chain connects TRBV6-6 to TRBJ1-4; D is possibly TRBD1 (5 bases). This CDR3 has 15 residues. V was clipped by 5 bases and J by 0 bases, with 10 bases between them. Germline V gene lookup returns CDR1 MNHNY and CDR2 SVGAGI (reference sequence). CDR3 protein: CASSIDSATNEKLFF. The CDR3, as DNA: TGTGCCAGCAGTATCGACAGTGCAACTAATGAAAAACTGTTTTTT.

This chain uses TRBV5-1 with TRBJ1-1, with D possibly matching TRBD1 (5 bases). The CDR3 is 15 amino acids. Germline V gene sequence: CDR1 SGHRS, CDR2 YFSETQ. V was shortened by 0 bases and J by 0 bases, with 9 bases between the two germline ends. CDR3 sequence reads: CASSLGGSLNTEAFF. Written as DNA, the CDR3 is TGCGCCAGCAGCTTGGGGGGCAGCTTGAACACTGAAGCTTTCTTT.

CDR3 loop: CSVELTDYGYTF. The CDR3 nucleotides read TGCAGCGTTGAACTCACAGACTATGGCTACACCTTC. The chain couples TRBV29-1 to TRBJ1-2; D is uncertain. V was cut by 2 bases and J by 3 bases, with 7 bases left in between. CDR3 size: 12 residues. Germline V CDR1 and CDR2: SQVTM, ANQGSEA.

This rearrangement joins TRBV2 to TRBJ2-1; D not certain. V lost 1 base and J lost 12, with 7 bases in between. Per the germline V gene, CDR1 is SNHLY and CDR2 is FYNNEI. The CDR3 is 11 amino acids. The DNA of the CDR3 is TGTGCCAGCAGTGAAGGACTTCGGCAGTTCTTC. It specifies CASSEGLRQFF.

The count of this clone is one. The V and J genes are TRBV30 and TRBJ1-4, with D unclear. The CDR3 loop spans 14 amino acids. Germline V gene data show CDR1 as GTSNPN and CDR2 as SVGIG (reference sequence). Trimming removed 0 bases from V and 4 bases from J, with 9 bases in between. The CDR3 DNA sequence: TGTGCCTGGAGTGTACGAGGGAATAATGAAAAACTGTTTTTT. Its protein is CAWSVRGNNEKLFF.

J is TRBJ1-5 and V is TRBV6-1, with 10 bases identical to TRBD1. The CDR3 length is 19 residues. The germline gives CDR1 MNHNS, CDR2 SASEGT. With V trimmed by 1 base and J by 3 bases, 12 bases remained unmatched. In DNA form, the CDR3 reads TGTGCCAGCAGTGAAGAAGGGACAGGGGTTGGGTGGGACAATCAGCCCCAGCATTTT. As protein: CASSEEGTGVGWDNQPQHF.

J is TRBJ2-3 and V is TRBV27, with D maybe TRBD1 (5 bases). The V gene lost 0 bases and the J gene lost 5 bases, with 15 bases spanning the gap. This CDR3 is 16 amino acids long. CDR1 and CDR2 from the germline V gene are MNHEY and SMNVEV (reference sequence). The CDR3 sequence is CASSLSRAGPGDTQYF. DNA for the CDR3: TGTGCCAGCAGTTTATCCCGGGCAGGGCCGGGAGATACGCAGTATTTT.

The J gene is TRBJ1-1, the V gene TRBV6-5; D call uncertain. The CDR3 totals 14 residues. CDR1 is MNHEY and CDR2 is SVGAGI in the germline V gene. The V end lost 0 bases, the J end lost 5 bases, and 10 bases lay between the germline ends. The CDR3 DNA is TGTGCCAGCAGTTACTCGACTCTCGGGACTGAAGCTTTCTTT. It encodes CASSYSTLGTEAFF.

The V and J genes are TRBV27 and TRBJ2-3; D is undetermined. Germline values: CDR1 MNHEY, CDR2 SMNVEV (reference sequence). V lost 5 bases to trimming and J lost 6 bases, with 9 bases between them. The CDR3 runs 12 residues. In DNA form, the CDR3 reads TGTGCCAGCAGTCCCTTTCCCGATACGCAGTATTTT. It is translated as CASSPFPDTQYF.

The chain recombines TRBV6-1 with TRBJ1-1; no clear D gene. This CDR3 has 14 amino acids. Germline assignment: CDR1 MNHNS and CDR2 SASEGT. Trimming shortened V by 3 bases and J by 0 bases, and 8 bases separated the two germline ends. The CDR3 nucleotides are TGTGCCAGCAGTGAGCTGCGGATGAACACTGAAGCTTTCTTT. As protein: CASSELRMNTEAFF.

This chain connects TRBV27 to TRBJ2-1, with 10 bases aligning to TRBD1. Per the germline V gene, CDR1 is MNHEY and CDR2 is SMNVEV (reference sequence). J was trimmed by 5 bases and V by 5 bases; bases with no gene match: 12. The CDR3 loop spans 17 amino acids. The CDR3 region is CASSPRTGGVGHNEQFF. CDR3 DNA: TGTGCCAGCAGTCCCCGGACAGGGGGTGTGGGTCACAATGAGCAGTTCTTC.

This chain joins TRBV6-5 and TRBJ2-3; D is ambiguous. This CDR3 spans 15 amino acids. V gave up 2 bases and J gave up 3 bases, with 12 bases separating them. Germline CDR1 and CDR2: MNHEY and SVGAGI. This CDR3 is CASSYIGTPTDTQYF. The DNA for the CDR3 is TGTGCCAGCAGTTACATTGGCACACCAACAGATACGCAGTATTTT.

The rearrangement joins TRBV7-3 to TRBJ2-2; D unclear. Germline lookup yields CDR1 SGHTA and CDR2 FQGTGA. The CDR3 covers 13 residues. V was clipped by 0 bases and J by 4 bases, with 3 bases between them. CDR3 sequence (DNA): TGTGCCAGCAGCTTAACCCTCACCGGGGAGCTGTTTTTT. It translates to CASSLTLTGELFF.

This chain uses TRBV2 with TRBJ2-7, with 10 nucleotides matching TRBD1. With V trimmed by 8 bases and J by 2 bases, 9 bases remained unmatched. The CDR3 sequence is 15 residues long. Germline lookup yields CDR1 SNHLY and CDR2 FYNNEI. This CDR3 is CASGQGVGFTYEQYF. In DNA form, the CDR3 reads TGTGCCAGCGGACAGGGGGTAGGTTTCACCTACGAGCAGTACTTC.

The chain combines TRBV19 with TRBJ2-7, with 8 bases aligning to TRBD1. The CDR3 sequence is 16 residues long. The germline CDR1 and CDR2 sequences are LNHDA and SQIVND (reference sequence). The junction had 13 bases not matched to a gene; V was cut back by 5 bases and J by 4 bases. Written as DNA, the CDR3 is TGTGCCAGTAGTCCGACAGGGGCGAGGGGTTTTTACGAGCAGTACTTC. Translated, it gives CASSPTGARGFYEQYF. Based on the CDR3 plus reference TRBV19 and TRBJ2-7, the full variable domain is DGGITQSPKYLFRKEGQNVTLSCEQNLNHDAMYWYRQDPGQGLRLIYYSQIVNDFQKGDIAEGYSVSREKKESFPLTVTSAQKNPTAFYLCASSPTGARGFYEQYFGPGTRLTVT.

The count of this clone is one. V usage is TRBV5-6 and J usage is TRBJ2-2; D is undetermined. Germline CDR1 is SGHDT and CDR2 is YYEEEE. The CDR3 sequence is 13 residues long. V was cut by 6 bases and J by 4 bases, with 10 bases left in between. DNA of the CDR3: TGTGCCAGCACCTACGGCGGCACCGGGGAGCTGTTTTTT. Residues: CASTYGGTGELFF.

The chain couples TRBV9 to TRBJ2-7, with 13 bases aligning to TRBD2. There are 17 residues in the CDR3. Per germline, CDR1 SGDLS and CDR2 YYNGEE. V shed 4 bases and J 0 bases; nucleotides not matched to a gene: 7. CDR3 sequence: CASSKSWTSGSSYEQYF. The CDR3 coding sequence is TGTGCCAGCAGCAAATCCTGGACTAGCGGGAGCTCCTACGAGCAGTACTTC.

This clone appeared a single time. The V and J genes are TRBV28 and TRBJ2-7; the match to TRBD2 covers 11 bases. Germline assignment: CDR1 MDHEN and CDR2 SYDVKM. The CDR3 has 14 amino acids. V shed 6 bases and J 2 bases; nucleotides not matched to a gene: 3. The CDR3 reads CASRTGLAAYEQYF. In DNA form, the CDR3 reads TGTGCCAGCAGGACGGGACTAGCGGCCTACGAGCAGTACTTC.

This rearrangement joins TRBV7-2 to TRBJ1-2, with D uncertain. The V end lost 3 bases, the J end lost 5 bases, and 16 bases lay between the germline ends. Looked up from germline, CDR1 is SGHTA and CDR2 is FQGNSA. The CDR3 covers 15 residues. The CDR3 sequence: CASSFGGFGDYGYTF. The DNA for the CDR3 is TGTGCCAGCAGCTTCGGCGGGTTTGGAGATTATGGCTACACCTTC.

This clone appeared once. The rearrangement joins TRBV15 to TRBJ1-4; D call uncertain. Between the trimmed V and J ends, which lost 0 bases and 7 bases, there was a span of 6 bases. The CDR3 is 13 amino acids. The germline CDR1 and CDR2 sequences are LNHNV and YYDKDF (reference sequence). In DNA form, the CDR3 reads TGTGCCACCAGCAGAGATCCCGGTGAAAAACTGTTTTTT. Translated: CATSRDPGEKLFF.

The chain links TRBV4-1 to TRBJ1-2; perhaps TRBD1 as D (6 bases). CDR1 is MGHRA and CDR2 is YSYEKL in the germline V gene. The CDR3 extends over 15 amino acids. Trimming removed 2 bases at V and 3 bases at J, with 13 bases between. The CDR3 DNA is TGCGCCAGCAGCCAACCAGTCACAGGGTACTATGGCTACACCTTC. It specifies CASSQPVTGYYGYTF.

The chain is built from TRBV28 and TRBJ2-3; D remains ambiguous. The CDR3 totals 11 residues. V lost 6 bases and J 3 bases, leaving 4 bases between the germline ends. The germline CDR1 and CDR2 sequences are MDHEN and SYDVKM. The DNA for the CDR3 is TGTGCCAGCAGCTATACAGATACGCAGTATTTT. Protein: CASSYTDTQYF.

This chain uses TRBV2 with TRBJ2-3; perhaps TRBD2 as D (5 bases). This CDR3 spans 15 amino acids. V was shortened by 3 bases and J by 2 bases, with 12 bases between the two germline ends. Germline lookup yields CDR1 SNHLY and CDR2 FYNNEI. Here the CDR3 reads CASSEPKGDTDTQYF. The CDR3 coding sequence is TGTGCCAGCAGTGAGCCAAAGGGAGACACAGATACGCAGTATTTT.

The chain joins TRBV7-2 to TRBJ2-5, with D tentatively TRBD2 (6 bases). The CDR3 is 14 amino acids. V lost 3 bases, J lost 5 bases, and 13 bases lay in between. CDR1 is SGHTA and CDR2 is FQGNSA in the germline V gene. CDR3 nucleotides: TGTGCCAGCAGCTTTTTCGGGGGAAGGGAGACCCAGTACTTC. This gives the protein CASSFFGGRETQYF. The complete variable domain, with remaining parts taken from reference TRBV7-2 and TRBJ2-5, reads GAGVSQSPSNKVTEKGKDVELRCDPISGHTALYWYRQSLGQGLEFLIYFQGNSAPDKSGLPSDRFSAERTGGSVSTLTIQRTQQEDSAVYLCASSFFGGRETQYFGPGTRLLVL.

The chain combines TRBV9 with TRBJ2-7; TRBD1 aligns across 7 bases. V lost 3 bases to trimming and J lost 6 bases; unmatched junction nucleotides: 15. Germline V gene sequence: CDR1 SGDLS, CDR2 YYNGEE. The CDR3 extends over 16 amino acids. This chain's CDR3 is CASSATGTRGRSEQYF. DNA of the CDR3: TGTGCCAGCAGCGCGACAGGGACCCGGGGTCGATCCGAGCAGTACTTC. Full variable domain (outside the CDR3, taken from reference TRBV9 and TRBJ2-7): DSGVTQTPKHLITATGQRVTLRCSPRSGDLSVYWYQQSLDQGLQFLIQYYNGEERAKGNILERFSAQQFPDLHSELNLSSLELGDSALYFCASSATGTRGRSEQYFGPGTRLTVT.

V and J are TRBV30 and TRBJ1-3; TRBD1 agrees at 8 bases. The CDR3 runs to 16 residues. Germline values: CDR1 GTSNPN, CDR2 SVGIG (reference sequence). V trimming: 0 bases; J trimming: 4 bases; junction bases outside the gene matches: 8. This chain's CDR3 is CAWSVLSRGHGNTIYF. The CDR3 bases are TGTGCCTGGAGTGTACTTTCCAGGGGGCACGGAAACACCATATATTTT.

This clone was seen just once. The chain recombines TRBV19 with TRBJ2-3, with 13 bases that match TRBD2. The CDR3 runs 16 residues. Germline V CDR1 and CDR2: LNHDA, SQIVND (reference sequence). The V segment lost 4 bases and the J segment 4 bases; nucleotides outside the gene matches: 5. The CDR3, as DNA: TGTGCCAGTAGTACCCTCGGACTAGCGGGAGCAGATACGCAGTATTTT. Translated: CASSTLGLAGADTQYF.

This clone occurred once. The genes are TRBV10-3 and TRBJ2-7; TRBD1 matches 9 bases. The trim removed 5 bases at V and 2 bases at J, leaving 7 bases unmatched. Germline lookup yields CDR1 ENHRY and CDR2 SYGVKD. The CDR3 consists of 15 residues. CDR3 sequence reads: CAISTWGQGPYEQYF. DNA of the CDR3: TGTGCCATCAGTACATGGGGACAGGGCCCCTACGAGCAGTACTTC.

The rearrangement joins TRBV30 to TRBJ2-1; D may be TRBD2 (5 bases). The germline V gene has CDR1 GTSNPN and CDR2 SVGIG (reference sequence). The CDR3 consists of 12 residues. V shed 0 bases and J shed 8 bases, with 8 bases lying between them. The CDR3 sequence is CAWSVGSDEQFF. CDR3 nucleotide sequence: TGTGCCTGGAGTGTGGGGAGTGATGAGCAGTTCTTC.

This clone was detected once. The rearrangement links TRBV27 to TRBJ2-7, with 8 bases that match TRBD1. The CDR3 runs to 16 residues. V was clipped by 6 bases and J by 6 bases; unmatched bases: 16. Germline V gene sequence: CDR1 MNHEY, CDR2 SMNVEV (reference sequence). Here the CDR3 reads CASRTLYRGRTGEQYF. In DNA form, the CDR3 reads TGTGCCAGCAGGACACTCTACAGGGGGAGGACAGGCGAGCAGTACTTC.